The 25 T cell receptor beta chains listed next were all sequenced from one sample in a study of cytomegalovirus exposure and HLA in healthy donors. The PCR used 60 Vbeta and 13 Jbeta primers. Sequencing was performed with immunoSEQ multiplex PCR; in TCRdb, only in-frame clones are kept and a portion is missing. The profile covers 89,000 or so clones, with approximately 84% appearing a single time and around 6% taken by the ten largest. The sequenced sample consisted of PBMCs. The receptor source for this set is a young woman in good health and CMV-seropositive.

J is TRBJ2-3 and V is TRBV5-1; 10 positions agree with TRBD2. Germline V gene lookup returns CDR1 SGHRS and CDR2 YFSETQ. The V segment lost 2 bases and the J segment 1 base; nucleotides outside the gene matches: 1. The CDR3 has 15 residues. CDR3 protein: CASSFGLAGTDTQYF. For the CDR3, the DNA is TGCGCCAGCAGCTTCGGACTAGCGGGCACAGATACGCAGTATTTT.

This clone was seen once. The gene calls are TRBV2 and TRBJ1-5; a possible D gene is TRBD1 (5 bases). CDR1 is SNHLY and CDR2 is FYNNEI in the germline V gene. This CDR3 has 15 amino acids. Trimming pared 5 bases from V and 3 bases from J, leaving 14 bases between. The CDR3 coding sequence is TGTGCCAGCAGTTCCCAGGGCCCTAACAATCAGCCCCAGCATTTT. Residues: CASSSQGPNNQPQHF.

The V and J genes are TRBV28 and TRBJ2-7, with 8 bases lining up with TRBD2. The V and J ends lost 6 bases and 7 bases, in that order; junction bases with no gene match: 11. The CDR3 is made up of 14 amino acids. Germline V gene data show CDR1 as MDHEN and CDR2 as SYDVKM. The CDR3 is CASSPGLAGWEQYF. CDR3 nucleotide sequence: TGTGCCAGCAGCCCAGGGTTAGCGGGATGGGAGCAGTACTTC.

The V gene is TRBV7-9, the J gene TRBJ1-4; 9 nucleotides agree with TRBD1. With 5 bases clipped from V and 6 bases from J, the junction kept 10 bases outside the gene matches. Per the germline V gene, CDR1 is SEHNR and CDR2 is FQNEAQ (reference sequence). CDR3 length: 16 amino acids. In DNA form, the CDR3 reads TGTGCCAGCAGCGCGGCTACAGGGGGCGCGGATGAAAAACTGTTTTTT. This encodes CASSAATGGADEKLFF.

The chain joins TRBV1 to TRBJ2-1; the table's D call of TRBD2 was not tested on the DNA. TRBV1 is listed as a pseudogene. The CDR3 sequence is 14 residues long. The CDR3 here is CTSTSGSSYNEQFF. The CDR3 nucleotides read TGCACCAGCACTTCGGGTAGCTCCTACAATGAGCAGTTCTTC.

The V call is TRBV7-9, the J call TRBJ1-4; the match to TRBD1 covers 9 bases. The V and J ends lost 6 bases and 11 bases, in that order; junction bases with no gene match: 13. The germline V gene has CDR1 SEHNR and CDR2 FQNEAQ (reference sequence). This CDR3 region has 15 residues. The CDR3 reads CASSSEQGASSKLFF. The CDR3 DNA is TGTGCCAGCAGTTCAGAACAGGGGGCGTCCTCCAAACTGTTTTTT.

The chain is built from TRBV4-2 and TRBJ2-5; D possibly corresponds to TRBD1 (6 bases). The V and J ends lost 3 bases and 5 bases respectively, with 7 bases between them. CDR1 is LGHNA, CDR2 YNFKEQ, per germline. The CDR3 contains 12 residues. CDR3 coding DNA: TGTGCCAGCAGCCAGGGGGCCGAGACCCAGTACTTC. Its protein is CASSQGAETQYF.

J is TRBJ2-3 and V is TRBV5-4, with D perhaps matching TRBD1 (10 bases). The CDR3 contains 19 residues. CDR1 SGHNT and CDR2 YYREEE come from the germline V gene (reference sequence). V lost 1 base, J lost 9 bases, and 30 bases lay in between. The CDR3 bases are TGTGCCAGCAGCTTGCCGGGACAGGGGCACGGCGGGAGGGCCGGGACGCAGTATTTT. Translation: CASSLPGQGHGGRAGTQYF.

This rearrangement joins TRBV15 to TRBJ2-1, with 7 bases identical to TRBD1. The CDR3 is 18 residues long. Looked up from germline, CDR1 is LNHNV and CDR2 is YYDKDF (reference sequence). Trimming at V came to 1 base and at J to 0 bases, leaving 9 bases not matched to a gene. CDR3 residues: CATSRVPVGDSSYNEQFF. CDR3 DNA: TGTGCCACCAGCAGAGTCCCTGTGGGGGACAGCTCCTACAATGAGCAGTTCTTC.

The J gene is TRBJ2-3, the V gene TRBV2; TRBD1 matches at 7 bases. The length of the CDR3 is 18 residues. V was clipped by 2 bases and J by 2 bases; unmatched bases: 13. The germline gives CDR1 SNHLY, CDR2 FYNNEI. This chain's CDR3 is CASSESGQILWDTDTQYF. As DNA, the CDR3 is TGTGCCAGCAGTGAATCGGGACAGATATTATGGGACACAGATACGCAGTATTTT.

The rearrangement uses TRBV15 and TRBJ2-3; D is ambiguous. Germline CDR1 is LNHNV and CDR2 is YYDKDF (reference sequence). Trimming stripped 0 bases from V and 0 bases from J, with 16 bases between. CDR3 length: 18 amino acids. For the CDR3, the DNA is TGTGCCACCAGCAGAGAGTTTGTAGTCTCTTCTAGCACAGATACGCAGTATTTT. Amino acid sequence: CATSREFVVSSSTDTQYF.

The count of this clone is one. The rearrangement links TRBV5-1 to TRBJ1-3; D gene unclear. V gave up 4 bases and J gave up 0 bases, with 17 bases separating them. The CDR3 sequence is 17 residues long. The germline V gene encodes CDR1 SGHRS and CDR2 YFSETQ. As DNA, the CDR3 is TGCGCCAGCAGCACGGCTAGCGGGAGCAGCTCTGGAAACACCATATATTTT. Its translation: CASSTASGSSSGNTIYF.

The V call is TRBV27, the J call TRBJ2-1; possibly TRBD1 for D (6 bases). Germline CDR1 is MNHEY and CDR2 is SMNVEV (reference sequence). The V end was cut by 0 bases, the J end by 6 bases, with 12 bases between. The CDR3 runs 15 residues. CDR3 sequence: CASSLSVQGLNEQFF. For the CDR3, the DNA is TGTGCCAGCAGTTTATCAGTCCAGGGGCTCAATGAGCAGTTCTTC.

The rearrangement uses TRBV18 and TRBJ1-2; the D is unclear. The V and J ends lost 0 bases and 2 bases respectively, with 7 bases between them. Looked up from germline, CDR1 is KGHSH and CDR2 is LQKENI. There are 14 residues in the CDR3. The CDR3 is CASSPPLLNYGYTF. DNA of the CDR3: TGTGCCAGCTCACCACCTCTACTGAACTATGGCTACACCTTC.

The rearrangement uses TRBV5-1 and TRBJ1-2, with a weak D call TRBD1 (5 bases). The CDR3 extends over 15 amino acids. Trimming shortened V by 0 bases and J by 8 bases, and 17 bases separated the two germline ends. Germline CDR1 reads SGHRS; CDR2 reads YFSETQ. The CDR3 protein is CASSLALEGLKGYTF. As DNA, the CDR3 is TGCGCCAGCAGCTTGGCCTTGGAGGGGCTCAAAGGCTACACCTTC.

Only a few counts were recorded for this clone. The V gene is TRBV27, the J gene TRBJ1-2; 9 bases are a match to TRBD1. V shed 6 bases and J 4 bases; nucleotides not matched to a gene: 12. Germline V gene data show CDR1 as MNHEY and CDR2 as SMNVEV (reference sequence). The CDR3 covers 16 residues. CDR3 DNA sequence: TGTGCCAGCAGCCCCCGGGACAGGGCACCCTCCTATGGCTACACCTTC. Translation gives CASSPRDRAPSYGYTF.

The chain combines TRBV30 with TRBJ1-2, with 9 bases that match TRBD1. CDR3 length: 12 amino acids. Germline lookup yields CDR1 GTSNPN and CDR2 SVGIG (reference sequence). V dropped 5 bases and J dropped 3; count of bases not matched to a gene: 1. CDR3 in amino acids: CAWGQGHYGYTF. The CDR3 coding sequence is TGTGCCTGGGGACAGGGGCACTATGGCTACACCTTC.

This chain joins TRBV5-1 and TRBJ2-3; perhaps TRBD2 as D (7 bases). Per the germline V gene, CDR1 is SGHRS and CDR2 is YFSETQ. The CDR3 has 15 amino acids. V was cut by 4 bases and J by 10 bases, with 22 bases left in between. For the CDR3, the DNA is TGCGCCAGCAGCGGGGGGGGCGGAGGGCCAACCCCGCAGTATTTT. This codes for CASSGGGGGPTPQYF.

The V call is TRBV29-1, the J call TRBJ1-3, with 7 bases that match TRBD1. The CDR3 has 15 amino acids. V shed 1 base, J shed 4 bases, and the junction held 7 bases outside the gene matches. CDR1 is SQVTM and CDR2 is ANQGSEA in the germline V gene. The CDR3 reads CSVEGRDSKGNTIYF. CDR3 coding DNA: TGCAGCGTTGAAGGCCGGGACAGCAAGGGAAACACCATATATTTT.

J is TRBJ2-5 and V is TRBV5-1, with 9 bases aligning to TRBD1. V was pared by 7 bases and J by 3 bases, with 4 bases of the junction left unmatched. Germline V gene data show CDR1 as SGHRS and CDR2 as YFSETQ. This CDR3 has 13 residues. CDR3 protein: CASGGQGEETQYF. The DNA of the CDR3 is TGCGCCAGCGGGGGACAGGGAGAAGAGACCCAGTACTTC.

This clone was observed a few times. CDR3: CASKGGGTGELFF. CDR3 sequence (DNA): TGTGCCAGTAAAGGTGGCGGAACCGGGGAGCTGTTTTTT. The V call is TRBV19, the J call TRBJ2-2, with D hard to call. The CDR3 length is 13 residues. Germline loops: CDR1 LNHDA, CDR2 SQIVND (reference sequence). Trimming stripped 7 bases from V and 5 bases from J, with 11 bases between.

CDR3 residues: CASNLGQGDEQFF. The CDR3, as DNA: TGTGCCAGCAACCTCGGACAGGGCGATGAGCAGTTCTTC. V and J are TRBV5-6 and TRBJ2-1; TRBD1 matches at 8 bases. V was clipped by 6 bases and J by 8 bases; unmatched bases: 7. Germline V CDR1 and CDR2: SGHDT, YYEEEE. This CDR3 contains 13 residues. The variable domain in full, with the rest retrieved from reference TRBV5-6 and TRBJ2-1, is DAGVTQSPTHLIKTRGQQVTLRCSPKSGHDTVSWYQQALGQGPQFIFQYYEEEERQRGNFPDRFSGHQFPNYSSELNVNALLLGDSALYLCASNLGQGDEQFFGPGTRLTVL.

This sequence joins TRBV2 and TRBJ2-7; 10 bases align to TRBD1. Germline assignment: CDR1 SNHLY and CDR2 FYNNEI. With V trimmed by 6 bases and J by 7 bases, 9 bases remained unmatched. CDR3 length: 14 residues. The CDR3 spells CASRTRQGAREQYF. The CDR3, as DNA: TGTGCCAGCAGGACCAGACAGGGGGCGAGGGAGCAGTACTTC.

This chain uses TRBV5-6 with TRBJ1-6, with D possibly TRBD1 on 6 matching bases. Between the trimmed V and J ends, which lost 2 bases and 4 bases, there was a span of 10 bases. Germline values: CDR1 SGHDT, CDR2 YYEEEE. This CDR3 has 15 residues. Here the CDR3 reads CASSFQGIYNSPLHF. In DNA form, the CDR3 reads TGTGCCAGCAGCTTCCAGGGGATTTATAATTCACCCCTCCACTTT.

The V call is TRBV29-1, the J call TRBJ2-3; 7 bases line up with TRBD2. Germline CDR1 is SQVTM and CDR2 is ANQGSEA. V lost 4 bases to trimming and J lost 2 bases; unmatched junction nucleotides: 3. CDR3 length: 13 amino acids. The CDR3 DNA is TGCAGCGTTGGGGGGGGGTCCACAGATACGCAGTATTTT. Amino acids: CSVGGGSTDTQYF.